This TCR beta chain was obtained from a study of cytomegalovirus exposure and HLA in healthy donors. Study-wide results and limits: A later analysis reportedly found fewer N-insertions in an Asian-associated ancestry cluster than the roughly 670-donor mean. The investigators catalogued 150 to 200 TCR beta chains as cytomegalovirus-associated. Later analysis showed most CMV-associated TCR beta chains appearing HLA-restricted. V- and J-gene trimming of TCR beta was linked (in a later analysis) to a missense DCLRE1C variant.

This clone was observed a few times. Its antigen remains unidentified. The junction departs from germline at one end; a sequencing error may be responsible. With 60 Vbeta and 13 Jbeta primers, the PCR was carried out. Assay used: immunoSEQ multiplex PCR; TCRdb lists only in-frame clones, some missing. Of around 180,000 clones listed, 70% to 80% are singletons. This CDR3 contains 14 residues. Germline V gives CDR1 MDHEN, CDR2 SYDVKM. Material for sequencing was PBMCs. The rearrangement links TRBV28 to TRBJ1-6; no reliable D call. The TCR comes from a man in his fifties or sixties in good health and CMV-seronegative. CDR3 DNA sequence: TGTGCCAGCACCCGACGAATGGGAGATTCACCCCTCCCCTTT. This gives the protein CASTRRMGDSPLPF.